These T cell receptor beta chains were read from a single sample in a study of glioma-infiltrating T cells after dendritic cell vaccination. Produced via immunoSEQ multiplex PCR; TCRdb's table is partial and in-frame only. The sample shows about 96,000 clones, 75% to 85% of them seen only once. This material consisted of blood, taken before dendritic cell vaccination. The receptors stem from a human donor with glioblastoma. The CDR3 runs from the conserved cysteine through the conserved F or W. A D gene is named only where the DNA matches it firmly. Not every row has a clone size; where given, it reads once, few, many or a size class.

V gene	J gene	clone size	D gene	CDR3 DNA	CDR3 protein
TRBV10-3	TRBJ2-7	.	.	TGTGCCATCAGTGGCGGCTCCTCCTACGAGCAGTACTTC	CAISGGSSYEQYF
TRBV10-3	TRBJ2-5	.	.	TGTGCCATCCGATTCGACACCCAAGAGACCCAGTACTTC	CAIRFDTQETQYF
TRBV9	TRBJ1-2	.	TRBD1	TGTGCCAGCAGCGCAGGGACAGGGGAAATGTATGGCTACACCTTC	CASSAGTGEMYGYTF
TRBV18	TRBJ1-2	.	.	TGTGCCAGCTCACCTGGCAGGGAAGCGTCTGGCTACACCTTC	CASSPGREASGYTF
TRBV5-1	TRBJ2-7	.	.	TGCGCCAGCAGCTTGGTCATCGGCGAGCAGTACTTC	CASSLVIGEQYF
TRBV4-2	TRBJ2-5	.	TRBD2	TGTGCCAGCAGCTTGGTAGGGCTAGCGGGAGCAGTTGCAGAGACCCAGTACTTC	CASSLVGLAGAVAETQYF
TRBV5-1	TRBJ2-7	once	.	TGCGCCAGCAGCTTGGTTGTCAGGGCCGAGCAGTACTTC	CASSLVVRAEQYF
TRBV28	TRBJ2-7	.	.	TGTGCCAGCAGCGCCATCGGACAGCTAGTCTACGAGCAGTACTTC	CASSAIGQLVYEQYF
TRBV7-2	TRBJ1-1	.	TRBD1	TGTGCCAGCAGCGCCGGACAGGGTGAAGCTTTCTTT	CASSAGQGEAFF
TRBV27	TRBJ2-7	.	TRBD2	TGTGCCAGCAGCCGGGGACTAGCGGACCCCTACGAGCAGTACTTC	CASSRGLADPYEQYF
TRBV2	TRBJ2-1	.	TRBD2	TGTGCCAGCAGTGAGTTGACTAGCGGGATCTTGAATGAGCAGTTCTTC	CASSELTSGILNEQFF
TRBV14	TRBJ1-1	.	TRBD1	TGTGCCACCAAGAACCTACAGGGGGCTATCACTGAAGCTTTCTTT	CATKNLQGAITEAFF
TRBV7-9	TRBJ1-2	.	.	TGTGCCAGCAGCTCCCCAGGGAACTATGGCTACACCTTC	CASSSPGNYGYTF
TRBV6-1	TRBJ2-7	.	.	TGTGCCCCTAGTAGGGGCCCCTCCTACGAGCAGTACTTC	CAPSRGPSYEQYF
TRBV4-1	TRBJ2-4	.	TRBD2	TGCGCCAGCAGCCGAGGACTAGCGGGAGATTGGGGAAACATTCAGTACTTC	CASSRGLAGDWGNIQYF
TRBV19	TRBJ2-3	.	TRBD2	TGTGCCAGTAGTCAGGTAGCGGGAGCCACAGATACGCAGTATTTT	CASSQVAGATDTQYF
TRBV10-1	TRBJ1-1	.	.	TGCGCCAGCAGTGAGTCGGGCAGGGGCACTGAAGCTTTCTTT	CASSESGRGTEAFF
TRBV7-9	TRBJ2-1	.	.	TGTGCCAGCAGCCTTGGAGGGATACCCTACAATGAGCAGTTCTTC	CASSLGGIPYNEQFF
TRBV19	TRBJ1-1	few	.	TGTGCCAGTAGGAGTTTTCGAGCTTTCTTT	CASRSFRAFF
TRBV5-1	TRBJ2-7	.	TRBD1	TGCGCCAGCAGCTTGGTACTACAGGGGAATTCCGAGCAGTACTTC	CASSLVLQGNSEQYF